This TCR beta chain was identified during a study of shared clonotypes between healthy human individuals (dated by TCRdb to between 2020 and 2021). For context, the study as a whole: Three men and two women, aged 18 to 49 years, made up the cohort. For each donor, three plates each were used for CD4 naive and CD4 memory, two plates were used for CD8 naive, and one plate was used for CD8 memory. The study deeply sequenced blood TCR repertoires of several healthy adults to estimate repertoire size and the extent of clonotype sharing between individuals. To increase sequencing depth and limit assay-specific biases, different laboratories used diverse techniques to prepare libraries and sequence TCR repertoires. Each donor's leukapheresis produced roughly between roughly 0.85 and 9 billion PBMCs.

Overall study results and their limits: Sharing across a few donors was observed for about 4.8% of naive CD4, under 4% of naive CD8, about 2.3% of memory CD4, and less than 0.45% of memory CD8 clonotypes. Higher generation probabilities were observed for clonotypes shared by all four sorted-subset donors than for non-shared clonotypes. Because the study included only a small number of donors, the genetic and exposure-history diversity represented was limited. Rarefaction of sorted-subset datasets indicated incomplete sequencing despite the large sequencing depth. Naive subsets generally had larger estimated clonotype richness than memory subsets did. Based on pairwise subsampling, the degree of clonotype sharing among donors was expected to be affected by sequencing depth. Only blood was sampled, and tissue TCR repertoires likely differ from those in blood.

The donors were healthy, HIV-negative adults with no recently reported acute infections or vaccinations. Only Caucasian adults living in Nashville, Tennessee, USA were represented among the donors. CD4+ T cells were enriched by magnetic negative selection; naive cells were then positively selected on CD45RA, and the negative fraction formed the memory subset. Blood was obtained by leukapheresis, after which PBMCs were separated by Ficoll-Histopaque density gradient centrifugation and cryopreserved in liquid nitrogen vapor phase. Purity and quantity of every magnetically sorted T cell population were checked by analytical flow cytometry. Genomic DNA was isolated from every sorted fraction and measured by UV absorbance on a Nanodrop 2000c. With respect to this clone: Its antigen is currently not known. Base qualities were left out, and no much larger clone turns up one base away.

Using the deep immunoSEQ assay, TCR CDR3 regions were amplified from genomic DNA by multiplex PCR. Extracted genomic DNA from each cell subset was distributed evenly across all wells of several immunoSEQ 96-well plates, and each plate was treated as a replicate. For sorted subsets, around 200 ng genomic DNA, equal to 30,000 to 35,000 T cell genomes, was loaded into each replicate PCR. The purified libraries were quantified using a Qubit 3.0 fluorometer, sized with a Bioanalyzer 2100, and then quantified again using the KAPA Library Quantification kit. Each immunoSEQ 96-well plate was sequenced on its own single-read 150-cycle Illumina NextSeq 550 flow cell. As for the authors' bioinformatics: Because the immunoSEQ output held only junctional sequences and lacked quality scores, the filtering could not match the filtering applied to full-length reads. To assign V/J genes and CDR3, sequences were annotated using PyIR, a Python wrapper for IgBLAST v1.9, with IMGT germline references. Reads were removed for weak V/J assignments (E-value above 1e-6), missing CDR3, stop codons, out-of-frame junctions, or ambiguous translated residues. A V3J clonotype was defined by an identical inferred V gene, J gene, and CDR3 amino acid sequence. To compute the percentage overlap between repertoires, the number of shared unique clonotypes was divided by the size of the smaller repertoire. Repertoire richness was assessed with RTK rarefaction, the Chao1 estimator, and Recon v2.1 estimates of unobserved clonotypes. For all TCRbeta clonotypes obtained by the gDNA method from four donors, generation probabilities were computed with OLGA. Sourced from immuneACCESS, this table was stored by TCRdb with only in-frame sequences that have V and J called. A share of the clones is absent; for the studies checked, an unresolved V gene accounts for under half, and the remainder has no known explanation. From that table come the V and J calls and clone size; the DNA was used to work out D and trimming. Counted in this sample were 2 million to 2.5 million clones; 85% to 95% of them appeared once. The leading ten clones occupy 0.37% of the sample.

This receptor was taken from a young man in good health. Some clones in this sample may be carry-over from other donors' samples. The sequenced material came from naive CD4+ T cells from PBMCs. Explained via the paper, the cell subset or site label denotes: CD45RA+ positively selected.

The CDR3 sequence is CASSLVLPGDTQYF. The nucleotides are TGTGCCAGCAGCTTAGTACTACCCGGGGATACGCAGTATTTT. The V and J segments used are TRBV7-2 and TRBJ2-3, with no confident D gene call. The CDR3 measures 14 amino acids from cysteine to phenylalanine. The read is trimmed to its CDR3 DNA, 42 bases read in frame from base 1. V was cut back by 1 base and J by 6 bases, leaving a gap of 11 bases between them. Reading the germline V gene gives CDR1 SGHTA and CDR2 FQGNSA.